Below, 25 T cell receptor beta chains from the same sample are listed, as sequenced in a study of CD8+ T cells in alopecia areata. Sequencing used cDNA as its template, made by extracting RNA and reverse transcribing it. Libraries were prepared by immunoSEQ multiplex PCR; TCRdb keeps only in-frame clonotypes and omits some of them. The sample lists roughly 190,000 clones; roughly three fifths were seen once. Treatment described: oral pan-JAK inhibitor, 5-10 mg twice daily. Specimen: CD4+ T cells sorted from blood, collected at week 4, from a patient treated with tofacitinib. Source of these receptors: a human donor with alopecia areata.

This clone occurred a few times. CDR3 in amino acids: CASSTRYGGRETQYF. The CDR3 nucleotides read TGTGCCAGTAGTACCCGCTACGGTGGTCGAGAGACCCAGTACTTC. J is TRBJ2-5 and V is TRBV19; no definite D call. There are 15 residues in the CDR3. V lost 4 bases and J 4 bases, leaving 16 bases between the germline ends. CDR1 is LNHDA, CDR2 SQIVND, per germline (reference sequence).

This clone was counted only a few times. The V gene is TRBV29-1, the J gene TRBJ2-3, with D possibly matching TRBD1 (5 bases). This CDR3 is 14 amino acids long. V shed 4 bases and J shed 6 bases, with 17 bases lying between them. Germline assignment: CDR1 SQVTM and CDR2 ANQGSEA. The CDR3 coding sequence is TGCAGCGTTGCTCAACAGGCGAGGATGGATACGCAGTATTTT. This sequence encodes CSVAQQARMDTQYF.

The DNA for the CDR3 is TGTGCCTGGAGTTCCGAGGCTAGCGGGTTTGAGACCCAGTACTTC. This encodes CAWSSEASGFETQYF. The rearrangement joins TRBV30 to TRBJ2-5; 8 bases map to TRBD2. Germline V gene sequence: CDR1 GTSNPN, CDR2 SVGIG (reference sequence). Trimming took 2 bases from V and 5 from J; bases not matched to a gene: 10. This CDR3 spans 15 amino acids.

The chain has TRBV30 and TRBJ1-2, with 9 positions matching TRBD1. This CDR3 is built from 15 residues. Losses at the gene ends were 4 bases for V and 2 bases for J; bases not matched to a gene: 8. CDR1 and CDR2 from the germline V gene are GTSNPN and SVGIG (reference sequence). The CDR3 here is CAWNKQGAANYGYTF. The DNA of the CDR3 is TGTGCCTGGAACAAACAGGGGGCAGCCAACTATGGCTACACCTTC.

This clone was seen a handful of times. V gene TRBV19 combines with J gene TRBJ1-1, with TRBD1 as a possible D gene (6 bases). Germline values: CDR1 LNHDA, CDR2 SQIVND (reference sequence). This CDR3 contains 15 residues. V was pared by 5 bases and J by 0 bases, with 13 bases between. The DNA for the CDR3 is TGTGCCAGTAGTGCTCCAGACAGGCTGAACACTGAAGCTTTCTTT. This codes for CASSAPDRLNTEAFF.

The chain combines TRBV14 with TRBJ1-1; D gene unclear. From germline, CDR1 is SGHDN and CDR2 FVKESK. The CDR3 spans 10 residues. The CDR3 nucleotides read TGTGAAGGGCATGGGGTTGACGCTTTCTTT. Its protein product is CEGHGVDAFF.

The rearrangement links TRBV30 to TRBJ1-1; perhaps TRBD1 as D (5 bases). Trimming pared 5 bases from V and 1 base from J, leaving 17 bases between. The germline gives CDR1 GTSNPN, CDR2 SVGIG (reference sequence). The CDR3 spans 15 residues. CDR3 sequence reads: CAWHSGGSGNTEAFF. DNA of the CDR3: TGTGCCTGGCACTCGGGGGGGAGTGGGAACACTGAAGCTTTCTTT.

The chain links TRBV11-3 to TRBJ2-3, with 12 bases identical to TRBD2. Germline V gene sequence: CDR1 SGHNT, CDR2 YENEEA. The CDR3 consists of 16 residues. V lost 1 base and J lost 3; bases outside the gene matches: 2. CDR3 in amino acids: CASSLGLAGATDTQYF. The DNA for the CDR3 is TGTGCCAGCAGCTTAGGACTAGCGGGAGCGACAGATACGCAGTATTTT.

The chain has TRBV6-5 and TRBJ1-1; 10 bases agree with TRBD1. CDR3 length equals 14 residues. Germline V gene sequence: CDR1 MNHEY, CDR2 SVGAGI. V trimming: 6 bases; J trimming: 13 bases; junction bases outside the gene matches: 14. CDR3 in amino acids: CASRPIDRGHHGFF. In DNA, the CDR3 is TGTGCCAGCAGGCCTATAGACAGGGGGCATCACGGTTTCTTT.

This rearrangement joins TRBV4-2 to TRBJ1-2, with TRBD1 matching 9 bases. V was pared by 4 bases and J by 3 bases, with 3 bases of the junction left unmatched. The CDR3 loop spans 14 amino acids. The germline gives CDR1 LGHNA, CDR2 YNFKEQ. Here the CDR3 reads CASSLRDRDYGYTF. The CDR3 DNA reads TGTGCCAGCAGCCTCCGGGACAGGGACTATGGCTACACCTTC.

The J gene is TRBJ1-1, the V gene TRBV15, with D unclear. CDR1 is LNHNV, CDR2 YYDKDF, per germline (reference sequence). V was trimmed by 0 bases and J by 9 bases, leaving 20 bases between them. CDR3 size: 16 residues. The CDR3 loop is CATSRDQSSGGIKAFF. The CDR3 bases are TGTGCCACCAGCAGAGACCAAAGCAGCGGTGGGATTAAAGCTTTCTTT.

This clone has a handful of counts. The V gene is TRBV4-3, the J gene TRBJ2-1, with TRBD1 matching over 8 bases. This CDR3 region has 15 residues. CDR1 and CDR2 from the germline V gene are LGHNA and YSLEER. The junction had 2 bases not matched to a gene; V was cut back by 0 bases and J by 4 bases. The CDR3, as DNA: TGCGCCAGCAGCCAAGATCGACAGGGGTACAATGAGCAGTTCTTC. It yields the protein CASSQDRQGYNEQFF.

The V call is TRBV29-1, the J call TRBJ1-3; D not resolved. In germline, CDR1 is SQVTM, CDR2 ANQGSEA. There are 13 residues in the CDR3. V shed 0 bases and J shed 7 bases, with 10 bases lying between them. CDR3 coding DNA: TGCAGCGTTGAAGATTCGGTAGGCAACACCATATATTTT. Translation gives CSVEDSVGNTIYF.

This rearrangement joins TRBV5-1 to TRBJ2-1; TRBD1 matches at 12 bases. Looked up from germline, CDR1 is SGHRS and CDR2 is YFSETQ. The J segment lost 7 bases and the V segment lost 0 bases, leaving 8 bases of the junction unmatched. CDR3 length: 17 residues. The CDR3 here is CASSLAVGTGGKNEQFF. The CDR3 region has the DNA TGCGCCAGCAGCTTGGCGGTCGGGACAGGGGGCAAGAATGAGCAGTTCTTC.

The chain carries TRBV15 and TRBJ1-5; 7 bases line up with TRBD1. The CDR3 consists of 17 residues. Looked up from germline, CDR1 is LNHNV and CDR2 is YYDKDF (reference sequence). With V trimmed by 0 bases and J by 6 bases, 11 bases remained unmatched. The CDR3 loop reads CATSRDLGAGGSQPQHF. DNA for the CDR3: TGTGCCACCAGCAGAGATCTCGGGGCAGGGGGAAGTCAGCCCCAGCATTTT.

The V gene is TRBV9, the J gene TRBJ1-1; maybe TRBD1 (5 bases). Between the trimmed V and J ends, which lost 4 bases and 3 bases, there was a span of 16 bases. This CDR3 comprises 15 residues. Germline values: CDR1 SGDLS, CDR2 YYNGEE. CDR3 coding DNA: TGTGCCAGCAGCCCCTCCCTGGACACTTACACTGAAGCTTTCTTT. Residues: CASSPSLDTYTEAFF.

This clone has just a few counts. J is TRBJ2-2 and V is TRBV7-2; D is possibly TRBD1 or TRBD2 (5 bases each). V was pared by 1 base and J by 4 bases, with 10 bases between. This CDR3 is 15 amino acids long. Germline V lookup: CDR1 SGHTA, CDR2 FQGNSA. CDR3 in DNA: TGTGCCAGCAGCTTAGTCCCTGGGACCACCGGGGAGCTGTTTTTT. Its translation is CASSLVPGTTGELFF.

CDR3 loop: CASSPGANEKLFF. The CDR3 DNA follows: TGCGCCAGCAGCCCGGGAGCTAATGAAAAACTGTTTTTT. The rearrangement joins TRBV5-1 to TRBJ1-4; no definite D call. Germline V gene sequence: CDR1 SGHRS, CDR2 YFSETQ. Trimming took 4 bases from V and 3 from J, leaving 7 bases between them. The CDR3 covers 13 residues.

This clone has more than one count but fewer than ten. CDR3: CSVAEDGANVLTF. CDR3 nucleotide sequence: TGCAGCGTTGCGGAGGATGGGGCCAACGTCCTGACTTTC. This chain joins TRBV29-1 and TRBJ2-6; tentative D call: TRBD2 (5 bases). This CDR3 contains 13 residues. The V end was cut by 4 bases, the J end by 3 bases, with 7 bases between. CDR1 is SQVTM and CDR2 is ANQGSEA in the germline V gene.

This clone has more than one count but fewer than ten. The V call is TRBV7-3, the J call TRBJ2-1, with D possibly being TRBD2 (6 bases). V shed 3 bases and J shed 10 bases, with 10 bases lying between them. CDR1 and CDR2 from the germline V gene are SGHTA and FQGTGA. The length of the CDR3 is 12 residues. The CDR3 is CASSLEGTEQFF. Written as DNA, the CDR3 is TGTGCCAGCAGCTTGGAGGGGACGGAGCAGTTCTTC.

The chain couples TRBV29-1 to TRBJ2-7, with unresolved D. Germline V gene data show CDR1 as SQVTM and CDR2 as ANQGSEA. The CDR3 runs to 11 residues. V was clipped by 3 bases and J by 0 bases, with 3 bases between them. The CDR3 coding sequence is TGCAGCGTTGACAACTCCTACGAGCAGTACTTC. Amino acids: CSVDNSYEQYF.

The CDR3, as DNA: TGTGCCAGCAGCTCCCAAGATGGGAGCAATCAGCCCCAGCATTTT. It yields the protein CASSSQDGSNQPQHF. The chain recombines TRBV7-2 with TRBJ1-5; D call uncertain. V dropped 4 bases and J dropped 1 base, with 11 bases sitting between them. This CDR3 has 15 amino acids. Germline V gives CDR1 SGHTA, CDR2 FQGNSA.

This chain's CDR3 is CASSLGGRGDTQYF. The CDR3 DNA follows: TGTGCCAGCAGCTTAGGCGGGAGAGGAGATACGCAGTATTTT. V gene TRBV7-3 combines with J gene TRBJ2-3; 7 bases align to TRBD2. This CDR3 region has 14 residues. J lost 5 bases, V lost 2 bases, and 4 bases had no gene match. Germline loops: CDR1 SGHTA, CDR2 FQGTGA. The full variable domain, with the rest looked up from reference TRBV7-3 and TRBJ2-3, is GAGVSQTPSNKVTEKGKYVELRCDPISGHTALYWYRQSLGQGPEFLIYFQGTGAADDSGLPNDRFFAVRPEGSVSTLKIQRTERGDSAVYLCASSLGGRGDTQYFGPGTRLTVL.

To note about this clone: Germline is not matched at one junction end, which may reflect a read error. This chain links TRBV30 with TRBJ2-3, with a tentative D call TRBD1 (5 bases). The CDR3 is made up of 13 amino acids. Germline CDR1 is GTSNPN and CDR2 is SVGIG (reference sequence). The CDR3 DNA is TGTGCCTGGAGTGTAAGGGGCGGAGATACGCAGTACTTT. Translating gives CAWSVRGGDTQYF.

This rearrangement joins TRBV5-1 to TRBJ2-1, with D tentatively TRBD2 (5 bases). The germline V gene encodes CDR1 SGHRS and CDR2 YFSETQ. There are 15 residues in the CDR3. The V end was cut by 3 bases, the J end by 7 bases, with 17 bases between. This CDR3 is CASSSGLVSLNEQFF. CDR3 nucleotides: TGCGCCAGCAGCTCTGGACTGGTTTCCCTGAATGAGCAGTTCTTC. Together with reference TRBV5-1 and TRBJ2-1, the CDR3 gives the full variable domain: KAGVTQTPRYLIKTRGQQVTLSCSPISGHRSVSWYQQTPGQGLQFLFEYFSETQRNKGNFPGRFSGRQFSNSRSEMNVSTLELGDSALYLCASSSGLVSLNEQFFGPGTRLTVL.